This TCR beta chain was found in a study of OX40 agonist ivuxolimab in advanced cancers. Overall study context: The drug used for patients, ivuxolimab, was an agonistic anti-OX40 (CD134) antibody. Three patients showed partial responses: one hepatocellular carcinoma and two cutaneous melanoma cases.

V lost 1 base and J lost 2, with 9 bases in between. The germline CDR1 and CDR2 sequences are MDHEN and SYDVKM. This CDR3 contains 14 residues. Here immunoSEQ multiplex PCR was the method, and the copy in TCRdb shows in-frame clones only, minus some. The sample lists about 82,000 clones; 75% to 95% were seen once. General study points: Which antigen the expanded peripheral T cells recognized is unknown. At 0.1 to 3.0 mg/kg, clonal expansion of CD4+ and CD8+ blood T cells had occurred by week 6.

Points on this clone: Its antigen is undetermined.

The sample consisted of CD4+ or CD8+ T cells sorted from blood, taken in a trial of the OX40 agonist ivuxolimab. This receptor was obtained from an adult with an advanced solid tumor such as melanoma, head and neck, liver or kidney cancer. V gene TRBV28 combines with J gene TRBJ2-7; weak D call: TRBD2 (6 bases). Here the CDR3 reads CASSLYAGPYEQYF. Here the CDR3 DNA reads TGTGCCAGCAGTTTATACGCGGGGCCCTACGAGCAGTACTTC.